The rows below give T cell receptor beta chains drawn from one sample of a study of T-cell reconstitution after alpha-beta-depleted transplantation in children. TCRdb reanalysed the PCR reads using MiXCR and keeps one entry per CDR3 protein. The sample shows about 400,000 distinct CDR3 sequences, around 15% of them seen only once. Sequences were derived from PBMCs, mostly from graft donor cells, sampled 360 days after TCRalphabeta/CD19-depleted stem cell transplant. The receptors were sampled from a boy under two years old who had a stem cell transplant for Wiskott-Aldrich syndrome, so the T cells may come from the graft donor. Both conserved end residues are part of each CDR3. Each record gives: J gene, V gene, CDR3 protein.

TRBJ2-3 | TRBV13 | CASSLGGGLLRADTQYF
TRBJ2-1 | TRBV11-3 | CASSMDSYNEQFF
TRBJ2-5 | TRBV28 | CASSFQGARETQYF
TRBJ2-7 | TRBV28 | CASSPGGNRVYEQYF
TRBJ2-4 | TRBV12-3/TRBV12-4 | CASSLDIAKNIQYF
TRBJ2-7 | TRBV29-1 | CSGGDRDYEQYF
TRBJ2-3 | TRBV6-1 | CASSRFYKTHKTDTQYF
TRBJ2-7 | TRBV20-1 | CSARDFRRASSYEQYF
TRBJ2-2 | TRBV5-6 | CASSIQGLVGGELFF
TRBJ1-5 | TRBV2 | CASSQGQGGHF
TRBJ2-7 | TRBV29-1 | CSVRTGPIYEQYF
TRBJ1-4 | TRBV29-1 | CSVGQAAEKLFF
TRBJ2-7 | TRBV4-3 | CASSRWTGGIYEQYF
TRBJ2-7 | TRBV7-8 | CASSLRVVVYEQYF
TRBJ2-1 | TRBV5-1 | CASGGLAGAYNEQFF
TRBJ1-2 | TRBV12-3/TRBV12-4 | CASSFGTGAGYTF
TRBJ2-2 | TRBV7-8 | CASSLAPSGGAGELFF
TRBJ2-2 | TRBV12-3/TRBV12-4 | CASSLSRERTTGELFF
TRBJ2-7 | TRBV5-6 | CASSLDGQGGYEQYF
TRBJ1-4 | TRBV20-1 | CSAFRTDEKLFF
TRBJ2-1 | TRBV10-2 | CASSSFPSGTIAEQFF
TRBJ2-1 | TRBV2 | CASRQSYNEQFF
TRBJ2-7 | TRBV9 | CASSVASSGELSYEQYF
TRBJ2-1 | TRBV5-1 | CASSFLQGLAGAGYNEQFF
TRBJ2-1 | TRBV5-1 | CASSLVQGARNEQFF
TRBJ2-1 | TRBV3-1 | CASSYFRTGNDEQFF
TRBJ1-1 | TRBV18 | CASSPIRMNTQGNTEAFF
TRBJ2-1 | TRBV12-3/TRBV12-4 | CASSWGGSVEQFF
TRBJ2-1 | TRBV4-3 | CASSQPLAGVLFF
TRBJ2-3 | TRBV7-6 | CASSLAGQSTDTQYF
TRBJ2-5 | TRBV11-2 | CASSLVRETQYF
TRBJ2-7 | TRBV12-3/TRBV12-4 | CASRPSGRNEQYF
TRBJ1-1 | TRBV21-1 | CASIKRAQGAPNTEAFF
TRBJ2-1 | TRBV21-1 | CGSIIRTYNEQFF
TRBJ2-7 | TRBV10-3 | CAISEPTARSSYEQYF
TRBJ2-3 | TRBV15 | CATSFGQASTDTQYF
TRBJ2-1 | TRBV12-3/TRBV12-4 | CASSLLREAEQFF
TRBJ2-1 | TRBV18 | CASSPREGNEQFF
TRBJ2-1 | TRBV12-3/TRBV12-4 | CASSLKLAGLSSYNEQFF
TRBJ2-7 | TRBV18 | CASSLGPGFYEQYF
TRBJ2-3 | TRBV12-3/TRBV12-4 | CASTPRGLHTDTQYF
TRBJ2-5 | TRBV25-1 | CASSGGTAPQETQYF
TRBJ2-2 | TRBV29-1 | CSVERAGGELFF
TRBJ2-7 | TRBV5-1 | CASMTPGESGKQYF
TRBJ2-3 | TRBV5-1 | CASSFIEPDTQYF
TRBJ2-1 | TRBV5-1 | CASSADSAPYNEQFF
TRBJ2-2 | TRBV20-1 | CSASGLNTGELFF
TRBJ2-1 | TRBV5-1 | CASTPFGVSINEQFF
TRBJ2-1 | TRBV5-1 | CASSLGLAGVDEQFF
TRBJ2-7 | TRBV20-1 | CSASGGSYEQYF
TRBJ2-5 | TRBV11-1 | CASSLAQGRTQPGGQETQYF
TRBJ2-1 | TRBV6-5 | CASSYIAGGAEQFF
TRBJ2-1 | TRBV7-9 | CASTGGSGPLGYNEQFF
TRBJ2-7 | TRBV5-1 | CASRGGPGPYEQYF
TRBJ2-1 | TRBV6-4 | CASSRRPSRASGGLSSYNEQFF